What follows are 21 T cell receptor beta chains derived from one specimen sequenced in a study of neoadjuvant anti-PD-1 for oral cavity cancer. TCRdb's copy holds only in-frame clones and misses some; the assay was immunoSEQ multiplex PCR. Of 80,000 to 95,000 clones detected, approximately 80% appear once; the ten largest clones hold around 3%. Material: PBMCs, obtained before nivolumab (anti-PD-1) treatment. These receptor sequences come from a person between 35 and 79 years old with oral cavity squamous cell carcinoma.

The chain is built from TRBV30 and TRBJ2-1; either TRBD1 or TRBD2 may supply D (6 bases each). V lost 5 bases, J lost 0 bases, and 29 bases lay in between. In germline, CDR1 is GTSNPN, CDR2 SVGIG (reference sequence). The CDR3 runs 20 residues. The CDR3 region has the DNA TGTGCCTGGGGGGGCCTGGTTCGGGGGACCCCTCGCCCCTCCTACAATGAGCAGTTCTTC. It translates to CAWGGLVRGTPRPSYNEQFF.

The V and J genes are TRBV10-3 and TRBJ1-3, with a tentative D call TRBD1 (6 bases). The CDR3 contains 14 residues. Germline V gives CDR1 ENHRY, CDR2 SYGVKD. V was pared by 4 bases and J by 4 bases, with 11 bases between. CDR3 nucleotides: TGTGCCATCAGTGTGGAAAGGGGGGGAAACACCATATATTTT. Protein: CAISVERGGNTIYF.

This rearrangement joins TRBV6-5 to TRBJ1-2, with D hard to call. Germline CDR1 MNHEY, CDR2 SVGAGI. The CDR3 is 15 amino acids. Deletions cut 3 bases from V and 2 bases from J, with 13 bases between. CDR3 amino acids: CASSYSVHGNYGYTF. The CDR3 region has the DNA TGTGCCAGCAGTTATTCGGTACATGGAAACTATGGCTACACCTTC.

This clone was seen only a few times. This chain connects TRBV5-1 to TRBJ2-5; TRBD1 agrees at 8 bases. There are 14 residues in the CDR3. The V gene's germline CDR1 is SGHRS and CDR2 YFSETQ. Germline trimming cut 4 bases from V and 5 bases from J; bases unmatched to any gene: 7. The CDR3 sequence is CASSLGRQGETQYF. The CDR3 nucleotides read TGCGCCAGCAGCCTAGGGAGACAGGGGGAGACCCAGTACTTC.

The rearrangement joins TRBV9 to TRBJ2-5; D unclear. In germline, CDR1 is SGDLS, CDR2 YYNGEE. The CDR3 runs 13 residues. Trimming cost V 2 bases and J 2 bases, with 7 bases left between them. Written as DNA, the CDR3 is TGTGCCAGCAGCGTTAACGCTCAAGAGACCCAGTACTTC. Amino acids: CASSVNAQETQYF.

CDR3 bases: TGTGCCAGCAGTACAGTTACCGGAAACACCATATATTTT. Protein: CASSTVTGNTIYF. The chain joins TRBV9 to TRBJ1-3; the D is unclear. Germline assignment: CDR1 SGDLS and CDR2 YYNGEE. CDR3 length equals 13 residues. The V end was cut by 5 bases, the J end by 4 bases, with 10 bases between. Drawing the rest from reference TRBV9 and TRBJ1-3, the complete variable domain is DSGVTQTPKHLITATGQRVTLRCSPRSGDLSVYWYQQSLDQGLQFLIQYYNGEERAKGNILERFSAQQFPDLHSELNLSSLELGDSALYFCASSTVTGNTIYFGEGSWLTVV.

The chain uses TRBV2 and TRBJ2-3, with 9 bases aligning to TRBD2. The V and J ends lost 8 bases and 1 base, in that order; junction bases with no gene match: 4. The germline gives CDR1 SNHLY, CDR2 FYNNEI. The CDR3 totals 14 residues. The DNA for the CDR3 is TGTGCCAGCGTTAGCGGGAGCGGCACAGATACGCAGTATTTT. This translates into CASVSGSGTDTQYF.

This chain connects TRBV30 to TRBJ1-2, with 8 nucleotides matching TRBD1. V shed 5 bases, J shed 4 bases, and the junction held 9 bases outside the gene matches. Germline CDR1 GTSNPN, CDR2 SVGIG (reference sequence). The CDR3 is 14 residues long. The CDR3 protein is CAWSGGQVPYGYTF. DNA for the CDR3: TGTGCCTGGTCGGGGGGACAGGTCCCCTATGGCTACACCTTC.

The CDR3 protein is CASSESTTSADEQFF. In DNA, the CDR3 is TGTGCCAGCAGTGAGTCAACTACTAGCGCTGATGAGCAGTTCTTC. V gene TRBV2 combines with J gene TRBJ2-1; 7 bases are shared with TRBD2. The CDR3 contains 15 residues. The germline CDR1 and CDR2 sequences are SNHLY and FYNNEI. Trimming at V came to 3 bases and at J to 8 bases, leaving 10 bases not matched to a gene.

By sample fraction, this clone is medium-sized. The J gene is TRBJ1-1, the V gene TRBV10-2; D uncertain. CDR1 and CDR2 (germline): WSHSY, SAAADI. Trimming removed 11 bases at V and 0 bases at J, with 10 bases between. CDR3 size: 12 residues. This CDR3 reads CASSRMNTEAFF. Written as DNA, the CDR3 is TGCGCCTCCTCACGGATGAACACTGAAGCTTTCTTT.

The rearrangement joins TRBV6-5 to TRBJ1-2, with 8 nucleotides matching TRBD1. The CDR3 length is 15 residues. Germline loops: CDR1 MNHEY, CDR2 SVGAGI. Germline trimming cut 6 bases from V and 2 bases from J; bases unmatched to any gene: 8. DNA for the CDR3: TGTGCCAGCAGCTCGGGACAGGCGTTAAACTATGGCTACACCTTC. This encodes CASSSGQALNYGYTF.

This chain links TRBV19 with TRBJ2-3; 8 positions agree with TRBD2. The CDR3 sequence is 13 residues long. After removal of 10 bases from V and 4 bases from J, the junction contained 7 bases not matched to a gene. Germline V lookup: CDR1 LNHDA, CDR2 SQIVND (reference sequence). The CDR3 coding sequence is TGTGCCACCTCCGGGACTAGGGCAGATACGCAGTATTTT. Its protein product is CATSGTRADTQYF. The full variable domain, rest sourced from reference TRBV19 and TRBJ2-3, is DGGITQSPKYLFRKEGQNVTLSCEQNLNHDAMYWYRQDPGQGLRLIYYSQIVNDFQKGDIAEGYSVSREKKESFPLTVTSAQKNPTAFYLCATSGTRADTQYFGPGTRLTVL.

The gene calls are TRBV6-1 and TRBJ2-5; a possible D gene is TRBD2 (5 bases). From germline, CDR1 is MNHNS and CDR2 SASEGT. The CDR3 runs to 13 residues. Between the trimmed V and J ends, which lost 4 bases and 7 bases, there was a span of 13 bases. The chain's CDR3 is CASSALDRGTQYF. CDR3 nucleotides: TGTGCCAGCAGTGCCCTAGATCGGGGGACCCAGTACTTC.

This chain uses TRBV7-9 with TRBJ1-2, with D possibly matching TRBD1 (6 bases). Germline CDR1 is SEHNR and CDR2 is FQNEAQ (reference sequence). The V end was cut by 4 bases, the J end by 6 bases, with 12 bases between. The CDR3 is 13 amino acids. The CDR3 DNA sequence: TGTGCCAGCAGCTACGGACAGAATGATGGCTACACCTTC. As protein: CASSYGQNDGYTF.

The chain employs TRBV28 and TRBJ1-2, with D hard to call. The V and J ends lost 5 bases and 8 bases respectively, with 9 bases between them. Germline V gene data show CDR1 as MDHEN and CDR2 as SYDVKM. The CDR3 totals 11 residues. In DNA form, the CDR3 reads TGTGCCAGCAGTCCGGACGGAGGCTACACCTTC. Amino acids: CASSPDGGYTF.

This clone was seen a few times. The rearrangement joins TRBV6-1 to TRBJ1-5, with 8 bases aligning to TRBD1. CDR3 length: 14 residues. J gave up 3 bases and V 8 bases, and 6 bases lay outside the gene matches. Germline CDR1 is MNHNS and CDR2 is SASEGT. CDR3 in DNA: TGTGCCAGCTTCGACAGGGGCGTCAATCAGCCCCAGCATTTT. Encoded protein: CASFDRGVNQPQHF.

The CDR3 sequence: CASSVDITSTDTQYF. Here the CDR3 DNA reads TGTGCCAGCAGCGTAGATATAACTAGCACAGATACGCAGTATTTT. This chain uses TRBV9 with TRBJ2-3; D is ambiguous. Per germline, CDR1 SGDLS and CDR2 YYNGEE. The V end was cut by 0 bases, the J end by 0 bases, with 8 bases between. The CDR3 spans 15 residues.

This rearrangement joins TRBV19 to TRBJ1-3, with unresolved D. The V and J ends lost 9 bases and 5 bases respectively, with 14 bases between them. The CDR3 length is 13 residues. Per the germline V gene, CDR1 is LNHDA and CDR2 is SQIVND (reference sequence). The CDR3 DNA reads as TGTGCCAGCCGGGCCCAAGAGAGAAACACCATATATTTT. Translation gives CASRAQERNTIYF.

The V and J genes are TRBV4-1 and TRBJ1-5, with 8 bases that match TRBD1. Germline CDR1 is MGHRA and CDR2 is YSYEKL. Germline trimming cut 3 bases from V and 4 bases from J; bases unmatched to any gene: 8. The CDR3 covers 16 residues. The CDR3 nucleotides read TGCGCCAGCAGCCAGCCCCGTCAGGGGGCGAATCAGCCCCAGCATTTT. Translation: CASSQPRQGANQPQHF.

The chain has TRBV21-1 and TRBJ2-3; whether TRBD2, the table's D call, matches the DNA was not checked. TRBV21-1 is a pseudogene. CDR3 length: 15 amino acids. The CDR3 loop is CASSSARPRGDTQYF. The DNA of the CDR3 is TGTGCCAGCAGCTCTGCGCGGCCACGGGGAGATACGCAGTATTTT.

This clone occurred once. The rearrangement links TRBV11-1 to TRBJ2-7; D is uncertain. The CDR3 sequence is 14 residues long. CDR1 and CDR2 from the germline V gene are SGHAT and FQDESV (reference sequence). V was clipped by 5 bases and J by 2 bases, with 13 bases between them. The CDR3 DNA sequence: TGTGCCAGCAGCCCGCCGGACGGAACCTACGAGCAGTACTTC. It codes for CASSPPDGTYEQYF.